This TCR beta chain was sequenced during a study of beta chain features in type 1 diabetes. Whole-study results and caveats: Resolution of whether HLA type affects TCRB rearrangement was not achieved here. The study found fewer insertions and more deletions at VDJ junctions in type 1 diabetes patients.

This clone was observed a handful of times. Its specificity is not known. Stem cell-like memory, regulatory, central memory and naive CD4+ cells were sorted via CD45RO/CCR7/CD25/CD127/CD95/CD27. The CDR3 length is 14 residues. CDR1 is SGHRS, CDR2 YFSETQ, per germline. Trimming left V 4 bases short and J 5 bases short, with 15 bases between. As every portion of the isolated RNA was reverse transcribed, the sequencing read expressed TCRB transcripts. The table came from immunoSEQ multiplex PCR; TCRdb's copy has only in-frame clones and leaves some out. The sample includes about 270,000 clones, 11% to 15% of them seen just once.

Sequencing input: naive CD4+ T cells from blood. The TCR comes from a woman aged 35 to 49 in good health. This sequence joins TRBV5-1 and TRBJ1-1; D is uncertain. CDR3 in amino acids: CASSGVRGGTEAFF. In DNA, the CDR3 is TGCGCCAGCAGCGGTGTTCGGGGAGGGACTGAAGCTTTCTTT.